The rows below give T cell receptor beta chains drawn from one sample of a study of T-cell reconstitution after alpha-beta-depleted transplantation in children. TCRdb recomputed calls from the PCR reads with MiXCR, one row per CDR3 protein. The sample holds 250,000 to 400,000 distinct CDR3 sequences; about a quarter are singletons and the top ten take over 9.5%. Sequenced material: PBMCs, mostly from graft donor cells, taken 180 days after TCRalphabeta/CD19-depleted stem cell transplant. The receptors come from a male patient between 10 and 17 years old who had a stem cell transplant for acute lymphoblastic leukemia, so the T cells may come from the graft donor. The CDR3 runs from the conserved cysteine through the conserved F or W. A D gene is named only where the DNA matches it firmly. Only part of the rows carry a size: once, few, many, or a class if the clone is expanded.

TRBV7-6	16	TRBD2	NA	TRBJ2-7	CASSQVTSGRQNEQYF	TGTGCCAGCAGCCAAGTGACTAGCGGGAGGCAAAACGAGCAGTACTTC
TRBV12-3/TRBV12-4	13	NA	NA	TRBJ2-1	CASRPDTYNEQFF	TGTGCCAGCAGACCTGATACCTACAATGAGCAGTTCTTC
TRBV5-1	15	TRBD1	few	TRBJ1-4	CASSLGQGLDEKLFF	TGCGCCAGCAGCTTGGGACAGGGTCTCGATGAAAAACTGTTTTTT
TRBV5-1	14	NA	NA	TRBJ2-7	CASSLALRGGEQYF	TGCGCCAGCAGCTTGGCCCTCAGGGGAGGCGAGCAGTACTTC
TRBV9	17	TRBD2	NA	TRBJ2-3	CASSSPREAYSTDTQYF	TGTGCCAGCAGCTCTCCGCGGGAGGCGTATAGCACAGATACGCAGTATTTT
TRBV29-1	16	NA	NA	TRBJ2-3	CSVDSSRARSTDTQYF	TGCAGCGTTGACTCATCCCGGGCGCGAAGCACAGATACGCAGTATTTT
TRBV12-3/TRBV12-4	14	TRBD1	few	TRBJ1-6	CASSRTGRNSPLHF	TGTGCCAGCAGCCGGACAGGGCGTAATTCACCCCTCCACTTT
TRBV12-5	14	NA	NA	TRBJ2-7	CASGLARGSYEQYF	TGTGCTAGTGGTTTGGCCCGAGGGTCCTACGAGCAGTACTTC
TRBV7-9	14	NA	once	TRBJ1-3	CASSLGAAQNTIYF	TGTGCCAGCAGCTTAGGGGCAGCACAAAACACCATATATTTT
TRBV11-3	21	NA	few	TRBJ2-6	CASSLWALSPLPQTGANVLTF	TGTGCCAGCAGCTTATGGGCGTTGAGCCCCCTTCCACAAACTGGGGCCAACGTCCTGACTTTC
TRBV9	12	TRBD1	few	TRBJ1-1	CASSANRGLAFF	TGTGCCAGCAGCGCTAACAGGGGCTTAGCTTTCTTT
TRBV5-1	14	NA	many	TRBJ1-2	CASSLDRVVYGYTF	TGCGCCAGCAGCTTGGACAGGGTGGTCTATGGCTACACCTTC
TRBV12-3/TRBV12-4	12	NA	NA	TRBJ1-4	CASSFESEKLFF	TGTGCCAGCAGTTTCGAAAGTGAAAAACTGTTTTTT
TRBV5-5	14	NA	NA	TRBJ2-2	CASSFYMNTRELFF	TGTGCCAGCAGCTTCTACATGAACACCCGGGAGCTGTTTTTT
TRBV7-6	14	NA	NA	TRBJ2-7	CASSLGTVTYEQYF	TGTGCCAGCAGCTTAGGGACAGTAACCTACGAGCAGTACTTC
TRBV5-1	14	TRBD1	NA	TRBJ2-2	CASSLTGSTGELFF	TGCGCCAGCAGTTTGACAGGGTCCACCGGGGAGCTGTTTTTC
TRBV27	13	NA	few	TRBJ2-7	CASSPRQTYEQYF	TGTGCCAGCAGTCCTCGACAGACCTACGAGCAGTACTTC
TRBV10-3	16	NA	few	TRBJ2-2	CAISPSQRITTGELFF	TGTGCCATCAGTCCGTCGCAGAGAATCACCACCGGGGAGCTGTTTTTT
TRBV6-1	17	TRBD2	few	TRBJ2-2	CASSEALAGRGNGELFF	TGTGCCAGCAGTGAAGCCCTAGCGGGAAGGGGTAACGGGGAGCTGTTTTTT
TRBV6-5	15	NA	few	TRBJ1-5	CASSYSHIRGQPQHF	TGTGCCAGCAGTTACTCCCATATTCGGGGACAGCCCCAGCATTTT
TRBV7-9	10	NA	many	TRBJ2-1	CASSFSEQFF	TGTGCCAGCAGCTTTAGTGAGCAGTTCTTC
TRBV12-3/TRBV12-4	16	NA	many	TRBJ1-5	CASSLHGGAAFQPQHF	TGTGCCAGCAGTTTACACGGGGGGGCTGCTTTTCAGCCCCAGCATTTT
TRBV4-1	15	NA	NA	TRBJ1-1	CASSQVLIPGTEAFF	TGCGCCAGCAGCCAAGTCCTTATTCCCGGAACTGAAGCTTTCTTT
TRBV7-9	14	NA	few	TRBJ2-3	CASSQSMREDTQYF	TGTGCCAGCAGCCAATCGATGCGTGAGGATACGCAGTATTTT
TRBV12-3/TRBV12-4	13	NA	many	TRBJ2-5	CASSPTGLWTQYF	TGTGCCAGCAGTCCTACAGGTCTCTGGACCCAGTACTTC
TRBV7-6	17	TRBD2	few	TRBJ2-5	CASSLGLAGAGGETQYF	TGTGCCAGCAGCCTGGGACTAGCGGGAGCTGGTGGAGAGACCCAGTACTTC
TRBV12-3/TRBV12-4	14	NA	NA	TRBJ1-4	CASSLRQGNEKLFF	TGTGCCAGCAGTTTAAGGCAGGGGAATGAAAAACTGTTTTTT
TRBV7-7	12	TRBD1	many	TRBJ2-5	CASSYRGETQYF	TGTGCCAGCAGCTACAGGGGAGAGACCCAGTACTTC
TRBV24-1	15	TRBD1	NA	TRBJ1-1	CATSPGQGFGTEAFF	TGTGCCACCAGTCCGGGACAGGGATTCGGCACTGAAGCTTTCTTT
TRBV29-1	13	NA	NA	TRBJ2-1	CSVGTHSYNEQFF	TGCAGCGTTGGGACTCACTCCTACAATGAGCAGTTCTTC
TRBV5-6	14	TRBD1	NA	TRBJ2-5	CASSWPQGRETQYF	TGTGCCAGCAGCTGGCCACAGGGGCGCGAGACCCAGTACTTC
TRBV20-1	16	NA	NA	TRBJ1-1	CSAGPSNRLLNTEAFF	TGCAGTGCGGGACCGTCGAACAGGCTACTCAACACTGAAGCTTTCTTT